This T cell receptor beta chain was recovered during a study of CD8 T cells in Susac syndrome. Sequencing of TCR beta, carried out with a high-throughput approach, was applied to CD8+ and CD4+ T cells from the blood. The multiple sclerosis control group comprised treatment-naive patients with stable or active relapsing-remitting disease. This clonotype was found once. Germline V gene data show CDR1 as SGHRS and CDR2 as YFSETQ. Trimming removed 3 bases from V and 5 bases from J, with 17 bases in between. This CDR3 contains 16 residues. After extraction with the RNeasy kit, roughly 0.45 to 1 ug of the RNA was reverse transcribed using random hexamers. Amplification of TCR beta CDR3 spanned 54 Vbeta and 13 Jbeta via immunoSEQ multiplex PCR. TCRdb re-derived calls from the immunoSEQ multiplex PCR reads in MiXCR, one entry per CDR3 protein. Seen here are approximately 150,000 distinct CDR3 sequences, approximately 94% observed once, and the top ten hold about 0.09%.

The source of this sequence is a human donor with multiple sclerosis. The sample comprised CD4+ T cells from PBMCs. The J gene is TRBJ1-4, the V gene TRBV5-1; D is perhaps TRBD1 (6 bases). The CDR3: CASSSAPGAKNEKLFF. CDR3 in DNA: TGCGCCAGCAGCTCGGCCCCGGGGGCAAAGAATGAAAAACTGTTTTTT.